These 29 T cell receptor beta chains share one sample of origin, sequenced in a study of early T cells in non-severe SARS-CoV-2 infection. MiXCR, applied by TCRdb to the 5' RACE reads, yields one record per CDR3 protein. Seen here are roughly 66,000 distinct CDR3 sequences, 8% to 9.5% observed once, and the top ten hold around 3.5%. The sequenced sample consisted of whole blood. The receptors come from an adult who was a healthcare worker with PCR-confirmed SARS-CoV-2 infection or an uninfected control (not recorded which).

This clonotype was recorded many times. V gene TRBV27 combines with J gene TRBJ2-7, with D perhaps TRBD2 (5 bases). V lost 2 bases and J lost 5, with 10 bases in between. The CDR3 consists of 13 residues. Germline V CDR1 and CDR2: MNHEY, SMNVEV (reference sequence). CDR3 protein: CASSLMGVDEQYF. In nucleotides, the CDR3 is TGTGCCAGCAGTTTAATGGGAGTCGACGAGCAGTACTTC.

This clonotype was seen more than once but under ten times. This rearrangement joins TRBV6-5 to TRBJ1-6; TRBD1 matches at 7 bases. V lost 0 bases to trimming and J lost 10 bases; unmatched junction nucleotides: 6. CDR1 is MNHEY, CDR2 SVGAGI, per germline. The CDR3 sequence is 15 residues long. The CDR3 sequence is CASSYSTGRRSPLHF. The CDR3, as DNA: TGTGCCAGCAGTTACTCGACAGGGCGGAGGTCACCCCTCCACTTT.

This clonotype was observed a few times. The chain combines TRBV28 with TRBJ2-6, with no clear D. This CDR3 comprises 13 residues. Germline V lookup: CDR1 MDHEN, CDR2 SYDVKM. Trimming shortened V by 8 bases and J by 1 base, and 6 bases separated the two germline ends. In nucleotides, the CDR3 is TGTGCCAGCGTCAGGTCTGGGGCCAACGTCCTGACTTTC. Translated, it gives CASVRSGANVLTF.

This clonotype has a count of ten or more. The chain uses TRBV3-1 and TRBJ2-3, with D unclear. The CDR3 runs 12 residues. The germline gives CDR1 LGHDT, CDR2 YNNKEL (reference sequence). V shed 3 bases and J shed 4 bases, with 5 bases lying between them. Here the CDR3 reads CASSHESDTQYF. CDR3 bases: TGTGCCAGCAGCCATGAGTCAGATACGCAGTATTTT.

This clonotype has a count of ten or more. The CDR3 coding sequence is TGTGCCAGCAGTAACCACGGGGAGACCTACGAGCAGTACTTC. Residues: CASSNHGETYEQYF. The chain uses TRBV12-3 or TRBV12-4 and TRBJ2-7; a possible D gene is TRBD2 (5 bases). The V and J ends lost 5 bases and 2 bases respectively, with 13 bases between them. The CDR3 runs to 14 residues.

The chain is built from TRBV5-1 and TRBJ1-6, with TRBD1 as a possible D gene (5 bases). Germline lookup yields CDR1 SGHRS and CDR2 YFSETQ. The CDR3 totals 13 residues. Trimming cost V 4 bases and J 8 bases, with 10 bases left between them. The CDR3 DNA is TGCGCCAGCAGCCTCGAGACAGATTCACCCCTCCACTTT. Encoded protein: CASSLETDSPLHF.

This clonotype has only a few counts. The gene calls are TRBV27 and TRBJ2-7, with D perhaps TRBD1 or TRBD2 (5 bases each). The CDR3 runs to 15 residues. Germline lookup yields CDR1 MNHEY and CDR2 SMNVEV (reference sequence). V lost 4 bases, J lost 5 bases, and 18 bases lay in between. CDR3 nucleotide sequence: TGTGCCAGCAGTTCCCCGTGGGAAGGGGACCACGAGCAGTACTTC. This codes for CASSSPWEGDHEQYF.

This clonotype showed up just a few times. V is TRBV6-2 or TRBV6-3 and J is TRBJ1-1, with D unclear. Germline CDR1 reads MNHEY; CDR2 reads SVGEGT. This CDR3 is built from 13 residues. With 5 bases removed from V and 11 bases from J, the gap between germline ends came to 18 bases. CDR3 protein: CASSQRALRWAFF. In DNA form, the CDR3 reads TGTGCCAGCAGTCAACGGGCCTTGAGATGGGCTTTCTTT.

The table lists this clonotype with many counts. The chain recombines TRBV4-1 with TRBJ2-1; no clear D gene. Trimming removed 1 base at V and 0 bases at J, with 7 bases between. The germline V gene encodes CDR1 MGHRA and CDR2 YSYEKL. There are 15 residues in the CDR3. The CDR3 region is CASSQGTVSYNEQFF. CDR3 nucleotide sequence: TGCGCCAGCAGCCAAGGGACGGTCTCCTACAATGAGCAGTTCTTC.

CDR3 amino acids: CSAGRGGPTYEQYF. CDR3 coding DNA: TGCAGTGCTGGGAGGGGGGGGCCCACCTACGAGCAGTACTTC. The V and J genes are TRBV20-1 and TRBJ2-7; maybe TRBD2 (7 bases). Per the germline V gene, CDR1 is DFQATT and CDR2 is SNEGSKA (reference sequence). The CDR3 contains 14 residues. V lost 5 bases, J lost 2 bases, and 16 bases lay in between.

This clonotype has a handful of counts. This chain links TRBV7-2 with TRBJ2-3; D gene uncertain. V lost 5 bases to trimming and J lost 0 bases, with 9 bases between them. Germline V CDR1 and CDR2: SGHTA, FQGNSA. The CDR3 spans 14 residues. The CDR3 reads CASSLQHSTDTQYF. The CDR3 nucleotides read TGTGCCAGCAGCCTCCAGCATAGCACAGATACGCAGTATTTT.

This clonotype was counted at least ten times. The chain joins TRBV14 to TRBJ2-3; 9 bases are shared with TRBD2. Germline trimming cut 1 base from V and 5 bases from J; bases unmatched to any gene: 13. The CDR3 runs 18 residues. CDR1 SGHDN and CDR2 FVKESK come from the germline V gene. The CDR3 DNA reads TGTGCCAGCAGCCAAGGAAGGACGTCCAGACTAGCGGAAGATACGCAGTATTTT. Its translation: CASSQGRTSRLAEDTQYF.

In its sample, this clonotype was seen a few times. The V call is TRBV5-1, the J call TRBJ2-1; TRBD2 might be the D (6 bases). V shed 0 bases and J shed 7 bases, with 17 bases lying between them. This CDR3 comprises 16 residues. Germline CDR1 and CDR2: SGHRS and YFSETQ. CDR3 sequence: CASSLASRGITNEQFF. CDR3 in DNA: TGCGCCAGCAGCTTGGCGAGCCGGGGGATAACTAATGAGCAGTTCTTC. The entire variable domain, with the rest obtained from reference TRBV5-1 and TRBJ2-1, is as follows: KAGVTQTPRYLIKTRGQQVTLSCSPISGHRSVSWYQQTPGQGLQFLFEYFSETQRNKGNFPGRFSGRQFSNSRSEMNVSTLELGDSALYLCASSLASRGITNEQFFGPGTRLTVL.

This clonotype came up a few times. The V and J genes are TRBV19 and TRBJ2-6, with TRBD2 matching 7 bases. Germline loops: CDR1 LNHDA, CDR2 SQIVND (reference sequence). This CDR3 comprises 17 residues. With 6 bases clipped from V and 1 base from J, the junction kept 9 bases outside the gene matches. CDR3 nucleotide sequence: TGTGCCAGTAGCAGGACTAGTAGCGAATCTGGGGCCAACGTCCTGACTTTC. This translates into CASSRTSSESGANVLTF.

CDR3 nucleotide sequence: TGCAGTGCTAGAGGATGGCTAGCGGGGGAACAAGAGACCCAGTACTTC. This codes for CSARGWLAGEQETQYF. This chain connects TRBV20-1 to TRBJ2-5; the match to TRBD2 covers 10 bases. V shed 1 base, J shed 2 bases, and the junction held 7 bases outside the gene matches. The CDR3 covers 16 residues. In germline, CDR1 is DFQATT, CDR2 SNEGSKA (reference sequence).

This sequence joins TRBV9 and TRBJ2-1; D might be TRBD1 (5 bases). The V end lost 0 bases, the J end lost 4 bases, and 11 bases lay between the germline ends. Germline V gene lookup returns CDR1 SGDLS and CDR2 YYNGEE. CDR3 length: 15 residues. CDR3 sequence (DNA): TGTGCCAGCAGCGTAGCACAGGCGCTTTACAATGAGCAGTTCTTC. Its protein is CASSVAQALYNEQFF.

This clonotype was seen at least ten times. The chain carries TRBV3-1 and TRBJ1-2; perhaps TRBD1 as D (5 bases). CDR3 length: 14 residues. Germline-derived CDR1 and CDR2 are LGHDT and YNNKEL (reference sequence). Trimming left V 0 bases short and J 8 bases short, with 13 bases between. The CDR3 DNA reads TGTGCCAGCAGCCAAGATCGGCAGGGTGGCGGCTACACCTTC. This encodes CASSQDRQGGGYTF.

This clonotype was picked up a small number of times. The rearrangement links TRBV18 to TRBJ2-1; D remains ambiguous. CDR1 and CDR2 (germline): KGHSH, LQKENI. The CDR3 loop spans 16 amino acids. V was pared by 0 bases and J by 10 bases, with 19 bases between. As DNA, the CDR3 is TGTGCCAGCTCACCACCGGGTACCCAAGGGAACGGGGAGCAGTTCTTC. Translated, it gives CASSPPGTQGNGEQFF.

This clonotype was observed at least ten times. The chain links TRBV6-2 or TRBV6-3 to TRBJ2-3, with D tentatively TRBD1 (6 bases). The CDR3 covers 15 residues. Germline CDR1 reads MNHEY; CDR2 reads SVGEGT. V lost 6 bases and J lost 2, with 15 bases in between. DNA for the CDR3: TGTGCCAGCAGCTCATGGGGGCGGACCACAGATACGCAGTATTTT. Protein: CASSSWGRTTDTQYF.

This clonotype was recorded a few times. The genes are TRBV11-2 and TRBJ2-5; 10 bases align to TRBD1. Trimming removed 5 bases from V and 4 bases from J; junction bases left unmatched: 10. The CDR3 extends over 16 amino acids. CDR1 and CDR2 (germline): SGHAT, FQNNGV. CDR3 sequence: CASSVTGQGLGETQYF. The CDR3, as DNA: TGTGCCAGCAGCGTTACGGGACAGGGGCTAGGAGAGACCCAGTACTTC. The full variable domain, with the rest looked up from reference TRBV11-2 and TRBJ2-5, is EAGVAQSPRYKIIEKRQSVAFWCNPISGHATLYWYQQILGQGPKLLIQFQNNGVVDDSQLPKDRFSAERLKGVDSTLKIQPAKLEDSAVYLCASSVTGQGLGETQYFGPGTRLLVL.

In its sample, this clonotype was seen a few times. The V call is TRBV6-2 or TRBV6-3, the J call TRBJ2-7; 7 nucleotides line up with TRBD1. J gave up 2 bases and V 6 bases, and 10 bases lay outside the gene matches. The germline V gene has CDR1 MNHEY and CDR2 SVGEGT. The CDR3 sequence is 15 residues long. CDR3 sequence: CASSLTGTEAYEQYF. As DNA, the CDR3 is TGTGCCAGCAGCTTAACCGGGACAGAGGCCTACGAGCAGTACTTC.

This clonotype showed up just a few times. The rearrangement links TRBV4-3 to TRBJ1-3; D not resolved. Germline CDR1 reads LGHNA; CDR2 reads YSLEER. Trimming shortened V by 4 bases and J by 7 bases, and 17 bases separated the two germline ends. CDR3 length: 15 amino acids. DNA of the CDR3: TGCGCCAGCAGCCCATCTGTGGCATTAGAGAACACCATATATTTT. Translation: CASSPSVALENTIYF.

The chain uses TRBV10-3 and TRBJ2-2, with 7 bases matching TRBD2. CDR3 length: 15 amino acids. J was trimmed by 3 bases and V by 10 bases; bases with no gene match: 11. Germline V lookup: CDR1 ENHRY, CDR2 SYGVKD. The CDR3 nucleotides read TGTGCCACCTGGGCGCGGGAGAGCGACACCGGGGAGCTGTTTTTT. Protein product: CATWARESDTGELFF.

This clonotype appeared a few times. This sequence joins TRBV5-4 and TRBJ1-1; D is uncertain. Germline lookup yields CDR1 SGHNT and CDR2 YYREEE (reference sequence). The CDR3 sequence is 14 residues long. V was cut by 5 bases and J by 5 bases, with 16 bases left in between. CDR3 protein: CASSLKLGDTEAFF. The CDR3, as DNA: TGTGCCAGCAGTTTGAAGTTGGGAGATACTGAAGCTTTCTTT.

This clonotype was detected many times. The chain combines TRBV2 with TRBJ2-2; possibly TRBD2 for D (5 bases). CDR3 length: 15 amino acids. V lost 4 bases and J lost 0, with 9 bases in between. Germline-derived CDR1 and CDR2 are SNHLY and FYNNEI. The CDR3 sequence: CASSVGSANTGELFF. The CDR3 DNA reads as TGTGCCAGCAGTGTGGGTAGCGCGAACACCGGGGAGCTGTTTTTT. The full variable domain, in which reference TRBV2 and TRBJ2-2 provide the parts outside the CDR3, is EPEVTQTPSHQVTQMGQEVILRCVPISNHLYFYWYRQILGQKVEFLVSFYNNEISEKSEIFDDQFSVERPDGSNFTLKIRSTKLEDSAMYFCASSVGSANTGELFFGEGSRLTVL.

V usage is TRBV2 and J usage is TRBJ1-6, with D tentatively TRBD1 (6 bases). The CDR3 loop spans 18 amino acids. Trimming left V 6 bases short and J 0 bases short, with 18 bases between. Germline V gene sequence: CDR1 SNHLY, CDR2 FYNNEI. CDR3 sequence (DNA): TGTGCCAGCAGGTTGGATGACAGGACGAGCTCCTATAATTCACCCCTCCACTTT. Translation gives CASRLDDRTSSYNSPLHF. The full variable domain, with the rest looked up from reference TRBV2 and TRBJ1-6, is EPEVTQTPSHQVTQMGQEVILRCVPISNHLYFYWYRQILGQKVEFLVSFYNNEISEKSEIFDDQFSVERPDGSNFTLKIRSTKLEDSAMYFCASRLDDRTSSYNSPLHFGNGTRLTVT.

This clonotype was counted between two and nine times. V gene TRBV7-8 combines with J gene TRBJ2-7; D tentatively fits TRBD1 or TRBD2 (5 bases each). Germline-derived CDR1 and CDR2 are SGHVS and FQNEAQ. This CDR3 has 15 amino acids. Trimming pared 11 bases from V and 0 bases from J, leaving 20 bases between. CDR3 protein: CAGLGTGRSSYEQYF. The CDR3 DNA reads as TGTGCCGGCCTTGGGACCGGACGTAGCTCCTACGAGCAGTACTTC.

The rearrangement links TRBV2 to TRBJ2-4; a weak D match, TRBD1 (6 bases). V dropped 7 bases and J dropped 0 bases, with 10 bases sitting between them. CDR3 length: 14 residues. CDR1 and CDR2 (germline): SNHLY, FYNNEI. The CDR3: CASKGQLAKNIQYF. In DNA, the CDR3 is TGTGCCAGCAAAGGACAGTTAGCCAAAAACATTCAGTACTTC.

This clonotype turned up a few times. The chain recombines TRBV10-2 with TRBJ1-5; a weak D match, TRBD1 (6 bases). There are 15 residues in the CDR3. Germline V lookup: CDR1 WSHSY, CDR2 SAAADI. V shed 0 bases and J shed 0 bases, with 6 bases lying between them. DNA for the CDR3: TGCGCCAGCAGTGAGTCGGACAGTAGCAATCAGCCCCAGCATTTT. Its translation: CASSESDSSNQPQHF.